The following is a T cell receptor beta chain sequence with its context. Its antigen is not known. The sample originates from a study of identifying expanded T cells in peripheral blood. The method was immunoSEQ multiplex PCR; TCRdb's version includes in-frame clones alone and lacks a portion of them. There are 75,000 to 95,000 clones in the sample; about 85% occur only once, and roughly 4% lies in the top ten. Per the germline V gene, CDR1 is SGDLS and CDR2 is YYNGEE. The CDR3 is made up of 15 amino acids. Trimming stripped 0 bases from V and 4 bases from J, with 13 bases between. General study points: Over around two and four weeks, about 15 and 19 clones changed, versus around 1.3 between replicates.

No infections or other immune events were documented during collection. The origin of this receptor is a person aged 18 to 75 in good health. The sequenced sample consisted of blood. The genes are TRBV9 and TRBJ1-1; the D is unclear. The CDR3 here is CASSVGIVSVTEAFF. The CDR3 DNA follows: TGTGCCAGCAGCGTAGGTATAGTTTCAGTCACTGAAGCTTTCTTT. The full variable domain, with the rest looked up from reference TRBV9 and TRBJ1-1, is DSGVTQTPKHLITATGQRVTLRCSPRSGDLSVYWYQQSLDQGLQFLIQYYNGEERAKGNILERFSAQQFPDLHSELNLSSLELGDSALYFCASSVGIVSVTEAFFGQGTRLTVV.